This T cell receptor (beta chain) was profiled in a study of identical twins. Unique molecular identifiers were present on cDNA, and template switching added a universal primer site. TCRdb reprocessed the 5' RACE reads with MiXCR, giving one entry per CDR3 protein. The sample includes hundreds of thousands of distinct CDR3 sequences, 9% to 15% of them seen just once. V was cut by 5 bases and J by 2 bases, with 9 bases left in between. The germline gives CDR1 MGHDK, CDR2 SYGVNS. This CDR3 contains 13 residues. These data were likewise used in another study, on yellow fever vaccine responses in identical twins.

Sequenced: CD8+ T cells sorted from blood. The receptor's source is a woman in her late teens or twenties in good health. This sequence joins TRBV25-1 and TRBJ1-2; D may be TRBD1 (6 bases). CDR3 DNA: TGTGCCAGCAGTCAGGGGATGAACTATGGCTACACCTTC. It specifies CASSQGMNYGYTF.